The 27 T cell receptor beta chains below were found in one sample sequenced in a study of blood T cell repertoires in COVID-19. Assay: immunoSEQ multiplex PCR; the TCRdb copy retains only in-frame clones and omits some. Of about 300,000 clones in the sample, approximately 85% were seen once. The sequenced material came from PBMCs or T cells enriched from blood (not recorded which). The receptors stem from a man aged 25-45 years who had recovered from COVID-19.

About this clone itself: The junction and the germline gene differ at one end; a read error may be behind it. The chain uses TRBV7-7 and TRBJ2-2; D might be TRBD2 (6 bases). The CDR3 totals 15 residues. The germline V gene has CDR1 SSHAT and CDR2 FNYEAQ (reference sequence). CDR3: CASSPKGGAPGELFF. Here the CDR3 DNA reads TGTGCTAGCAGCCCTAAGGGAGGTGCCCCCGGGGAGCTGTTTTTT.

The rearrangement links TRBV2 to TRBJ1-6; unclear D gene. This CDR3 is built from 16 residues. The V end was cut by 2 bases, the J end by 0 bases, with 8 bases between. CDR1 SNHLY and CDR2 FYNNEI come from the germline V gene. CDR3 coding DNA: TGTGCCAGCAGTGAAATCGCCAGCTCCTATAATTCACCCCTCCACTTT. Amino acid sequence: CASSEIASSYNSPLHF.

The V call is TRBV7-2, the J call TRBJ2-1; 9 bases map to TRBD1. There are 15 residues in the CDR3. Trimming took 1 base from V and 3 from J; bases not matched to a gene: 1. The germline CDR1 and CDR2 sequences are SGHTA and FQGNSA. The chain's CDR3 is CASSLEGQGYNEQFF. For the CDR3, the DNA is TGTGCCAGCAGCTTAGAGGGACAGGGCTACAATGAGCAGTTCTTC.

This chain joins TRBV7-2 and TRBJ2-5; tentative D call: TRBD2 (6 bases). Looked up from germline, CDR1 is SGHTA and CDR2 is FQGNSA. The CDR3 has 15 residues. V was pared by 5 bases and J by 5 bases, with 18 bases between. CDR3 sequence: CASSPQGGTGETQYF. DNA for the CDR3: TGTGCCAGCAGCCCCCAGGGTGGGACTGGGGAGACCCAGTACTTC. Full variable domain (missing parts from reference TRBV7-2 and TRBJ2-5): GAGVSQSPSNKVTEKGKDVELRCDPISGHTALYWYRQSLGQGLEFLIYFQGNSAPDKSGLPSDRFSAERTGGSVSTLTIQRTQQEDSAVYLCASSPQGGTGETQYFGPGTRLLVL.

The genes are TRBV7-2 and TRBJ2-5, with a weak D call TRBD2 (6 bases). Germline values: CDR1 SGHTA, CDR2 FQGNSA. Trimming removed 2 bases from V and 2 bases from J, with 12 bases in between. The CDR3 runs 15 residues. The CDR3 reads CASSLYRDSQETQYF. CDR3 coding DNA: TGTGCCAGCAGCTTATACCGGGACTCGCAAGAGACCCAGTACTTC.

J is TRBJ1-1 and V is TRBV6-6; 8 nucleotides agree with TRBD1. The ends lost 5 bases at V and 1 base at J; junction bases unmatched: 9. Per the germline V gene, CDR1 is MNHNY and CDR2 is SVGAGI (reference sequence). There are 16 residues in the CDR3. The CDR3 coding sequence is TGTGCCAGCAGTCGATCAAGACAGGGGCCGAACACTGAAGCTTTCTTT. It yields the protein CASSRSRQGPNTEAFF.

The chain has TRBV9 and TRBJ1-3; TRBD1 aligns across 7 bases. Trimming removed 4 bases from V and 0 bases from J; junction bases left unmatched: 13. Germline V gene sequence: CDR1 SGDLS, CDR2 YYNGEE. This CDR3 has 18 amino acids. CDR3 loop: CASSPRPGQLHSGNTIYF. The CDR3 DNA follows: TGTGCCAGCAGCCCCCGGCCGGGACAGCTCCACTCTGGAAACACCATATATTTT.

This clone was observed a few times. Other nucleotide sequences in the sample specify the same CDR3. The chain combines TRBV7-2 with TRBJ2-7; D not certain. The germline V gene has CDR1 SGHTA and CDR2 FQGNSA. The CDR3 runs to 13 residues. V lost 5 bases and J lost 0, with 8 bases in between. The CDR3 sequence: CASSPGHSYEQYF. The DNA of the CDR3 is TGTGCCAGCAGCCCTGGCCACTCCTACGAGCAGTACTTC.

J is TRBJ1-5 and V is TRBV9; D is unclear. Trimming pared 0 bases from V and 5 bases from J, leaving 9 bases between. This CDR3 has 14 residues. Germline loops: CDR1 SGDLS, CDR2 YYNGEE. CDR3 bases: TGTGCCAGCAGCGTAGACCGGGGTTATCAGCCCCAGCATTTT. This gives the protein CASSVDRGYQPQHF.

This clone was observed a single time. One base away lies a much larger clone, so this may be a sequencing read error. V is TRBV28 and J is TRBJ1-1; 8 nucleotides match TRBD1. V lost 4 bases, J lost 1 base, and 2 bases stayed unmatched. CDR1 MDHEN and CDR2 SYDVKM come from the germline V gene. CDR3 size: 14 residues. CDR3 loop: CASSSGQGNTEAFF. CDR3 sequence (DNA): TGTGCCAGCAGTTCCGGACAGGGGAACACTGAAGCTTTCTTT.

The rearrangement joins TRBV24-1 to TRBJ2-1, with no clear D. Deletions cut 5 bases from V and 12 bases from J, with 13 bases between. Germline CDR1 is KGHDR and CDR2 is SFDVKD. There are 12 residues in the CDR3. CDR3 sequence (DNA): TGTGCCACCAGTGCAACCGCGGCCGGGCAGTTCTTC. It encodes CATSATAAGQFF.

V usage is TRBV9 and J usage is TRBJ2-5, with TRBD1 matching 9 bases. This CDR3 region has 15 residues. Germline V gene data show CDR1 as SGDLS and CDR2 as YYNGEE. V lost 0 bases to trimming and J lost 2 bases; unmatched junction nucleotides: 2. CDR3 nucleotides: TGTGCCAGCAGCGTAGAGGGACAGGGACAAGAGACCCAGTACTTC. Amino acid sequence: CASSVEGQGQETQYF.

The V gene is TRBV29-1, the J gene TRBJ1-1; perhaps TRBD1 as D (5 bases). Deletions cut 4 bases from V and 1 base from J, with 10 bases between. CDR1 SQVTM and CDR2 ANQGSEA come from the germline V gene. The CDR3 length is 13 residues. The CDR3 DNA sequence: TGCAGCGTTGGCGGGGGGTCGAACACTGAAGCTTTCTTT. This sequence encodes CSVGGGSNTEAFF.

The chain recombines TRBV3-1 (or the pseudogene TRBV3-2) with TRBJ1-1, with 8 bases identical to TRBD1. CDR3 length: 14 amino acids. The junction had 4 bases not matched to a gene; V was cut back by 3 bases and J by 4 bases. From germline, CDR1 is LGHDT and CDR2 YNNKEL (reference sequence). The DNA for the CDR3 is TGTGCCAGCAGCCATTACGACAGGGGCACTGAAGCTTTCTTT. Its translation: CASSHYDRGTEAFF.

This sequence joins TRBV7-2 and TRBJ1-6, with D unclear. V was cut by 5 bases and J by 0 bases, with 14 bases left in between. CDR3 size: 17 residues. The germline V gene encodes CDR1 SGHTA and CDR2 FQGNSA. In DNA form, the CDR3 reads TGTGCCAGCAGCCCCGGACGGAGGAGCTCCTATAATTCACCCCTCCACTTT. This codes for CASSPGRRSSYNSPLHF.

Here the CDR3 reads CASSQVGTSLYNEQFF. Written as DNA, the CDR3 is TGTGCCAGCAGCCAAGTGGGGACTAGTTTGTACAATGAGCAGTTCTTC. The rearrangement joins TRBV7-3 to TRBJ2-1; TRBD2 agrees at 8 bases. Germline V gene lookup returns CDR1 SGHTA and CDR2 FQGTGA. The CDR3 contains 16 residues. The trim removed 5 bases at V and 4 bases at J, leaving 10 bases unmatched.

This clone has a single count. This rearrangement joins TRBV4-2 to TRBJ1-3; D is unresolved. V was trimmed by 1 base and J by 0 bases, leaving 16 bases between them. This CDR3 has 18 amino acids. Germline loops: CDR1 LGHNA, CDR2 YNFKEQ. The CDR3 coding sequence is TGTGCCAGCAGCCAAGTGAATCTCGGAGTGTACTCTGGAAACACCATATATTTT. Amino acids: CASSQVNLGVYSGNTIYF.

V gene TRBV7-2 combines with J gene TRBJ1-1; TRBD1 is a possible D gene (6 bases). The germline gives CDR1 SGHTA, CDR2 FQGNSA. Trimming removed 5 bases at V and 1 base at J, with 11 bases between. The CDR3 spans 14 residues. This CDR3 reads CASSPSTGNTEAFF. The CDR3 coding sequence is TGTGCCAGCAGCCCGTCGACAGGGAACACTGAAGCTTTCTTT.

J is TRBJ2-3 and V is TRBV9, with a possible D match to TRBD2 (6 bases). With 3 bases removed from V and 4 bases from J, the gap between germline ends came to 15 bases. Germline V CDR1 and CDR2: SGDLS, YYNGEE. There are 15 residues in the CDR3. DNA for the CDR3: TGTGCCAGCAGCGCCACCCCCGGGACTGCAGATACGCAGTATTTT. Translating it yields CASSATPGTADTQYF.

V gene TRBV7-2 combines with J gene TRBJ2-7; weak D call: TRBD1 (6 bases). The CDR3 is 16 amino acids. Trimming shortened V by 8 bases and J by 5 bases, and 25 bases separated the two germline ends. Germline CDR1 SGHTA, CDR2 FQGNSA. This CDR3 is CASGGRVLQSFHEQYF. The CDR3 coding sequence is TGTGCCAGCGGGGGCCGGGTTTTGCAAAGCTTCCACGAGCAGTACTTC. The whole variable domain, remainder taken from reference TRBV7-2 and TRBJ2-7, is GAGVSQSPSNKVTEKGKDVELRCDPISGHTALYWYRQSLGQGLEFLIYFQGNSAPDKSGLPSDRFSAERTGGSVSTLTIQRTQQEDSAVYLCASGGRVLQSFHEQYFGPGTRLTVT.

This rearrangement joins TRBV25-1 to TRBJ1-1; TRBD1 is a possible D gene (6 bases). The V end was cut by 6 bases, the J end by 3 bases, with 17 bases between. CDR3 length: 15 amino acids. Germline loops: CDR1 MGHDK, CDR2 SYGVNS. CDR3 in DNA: TGTGCCAGCAGCCAGCACCAGGCAGGGGACACTGAAGCTTTCTTT. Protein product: CASSQHQAGDTEAFF.

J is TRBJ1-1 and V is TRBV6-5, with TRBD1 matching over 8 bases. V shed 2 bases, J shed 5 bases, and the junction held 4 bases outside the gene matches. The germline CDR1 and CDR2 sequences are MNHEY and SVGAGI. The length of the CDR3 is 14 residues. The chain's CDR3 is CASSYADRETEAFF. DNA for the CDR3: TGTGCCAGCAGTTACGCGGACAGGGAAACTGAAGCTTTCTTT.

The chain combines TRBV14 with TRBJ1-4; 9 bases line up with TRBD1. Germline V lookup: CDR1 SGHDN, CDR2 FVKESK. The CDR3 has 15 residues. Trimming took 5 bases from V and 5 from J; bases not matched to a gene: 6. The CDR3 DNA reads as TGTGCCAGCAGCAAACGCGGACAGGGGAATGAAAAACTGTTTTTT. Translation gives CASSKRGQGNEKLFF.

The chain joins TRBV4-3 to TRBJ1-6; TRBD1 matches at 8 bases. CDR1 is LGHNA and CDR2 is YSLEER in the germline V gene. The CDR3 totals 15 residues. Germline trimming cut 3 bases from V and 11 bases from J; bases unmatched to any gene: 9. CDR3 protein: CASSQDRVSHAPLHF. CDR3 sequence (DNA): TGCGCCAGCAGCCAGGACAGGGTATCCCATGCACCCCTCCACTTT.

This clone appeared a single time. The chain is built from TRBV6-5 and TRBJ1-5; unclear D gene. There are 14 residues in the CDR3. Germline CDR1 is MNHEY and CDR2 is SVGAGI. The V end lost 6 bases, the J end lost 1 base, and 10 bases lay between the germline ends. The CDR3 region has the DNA TGTGCCAGCAGGAAAGCCTCCAGCAATCAGCCCCAGCATTTT. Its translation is CASRKASSNQPQHF.

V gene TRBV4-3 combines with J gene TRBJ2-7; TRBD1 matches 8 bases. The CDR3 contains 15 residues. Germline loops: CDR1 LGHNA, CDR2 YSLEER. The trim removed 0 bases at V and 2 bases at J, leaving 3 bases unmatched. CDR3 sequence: CASSQEDRATYEQYF. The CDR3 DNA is TGCGCCAGCAGCCAAGAGGACAGGGCTACCTACGAGCAGTACTTC.

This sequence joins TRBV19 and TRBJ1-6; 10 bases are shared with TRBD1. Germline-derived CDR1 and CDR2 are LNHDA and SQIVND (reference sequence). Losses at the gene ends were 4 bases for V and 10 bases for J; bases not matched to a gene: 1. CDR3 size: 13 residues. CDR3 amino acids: CASSTTGGSPLHF. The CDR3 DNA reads TGTGCCAGTAGTACGACAGGGGGCTCACCCCTCCACTTT.